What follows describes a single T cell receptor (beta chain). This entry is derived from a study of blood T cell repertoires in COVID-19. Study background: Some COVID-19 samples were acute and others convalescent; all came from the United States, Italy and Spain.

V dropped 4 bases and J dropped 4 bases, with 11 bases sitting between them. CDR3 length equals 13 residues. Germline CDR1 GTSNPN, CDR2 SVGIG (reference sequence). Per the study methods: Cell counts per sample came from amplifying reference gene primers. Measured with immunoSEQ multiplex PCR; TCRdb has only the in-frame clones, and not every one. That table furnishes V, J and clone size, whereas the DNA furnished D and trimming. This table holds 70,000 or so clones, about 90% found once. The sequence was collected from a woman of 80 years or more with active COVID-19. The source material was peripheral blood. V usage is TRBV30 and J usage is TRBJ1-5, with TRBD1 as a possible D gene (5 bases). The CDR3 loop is CAWIPQGNQPQHF. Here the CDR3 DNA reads TGTGCCTGGATACCCCAGGGTAATCAGCCCCAGCATTTT.